The subject of this entry is one TCR beta chain. This sample stems from a study of blood T cell repertoires in COVID-19. Study overall: Sample material is recorded as cDNA or gDNA derived from T cells, B-cell-depleted T cells, or PBMCs.

Only in-frame clones appear in the TCRdb table, and some are missing; sequencing was by immunoSEQ multiplex PCR. The sample yields about 240,000 clones, roughly 90% seen once. Trimming cost V 1 base and J 1 base; bases outside gene matches: 5. CDR1 is GTSNPN, CDR2 SVGIG, per germline (reference sequence). The CDR3 runs to 16 residues. The material sequenced was peripheral blood. The receptor was derived from a man aged 60 to 75 who had recovered from COVID-19. This sequence joins TRBV30 and TRBJ1-5; 9 nucleotides line up with TRBD1. The CDR3 sequence: CAWSAPTGGSNQPQHF. CDR3 bases: TGTGCCTGGAGTGCTCCGACAGGGGGGAGCAATCAGCCCCAGCATTTT. The full variable domain, rest sourced from reference TRBV30 and TRBJ1-5, is SQTIHQWPATLVQPVGSPLSLECTVEGTSNPNLYWYRQAAGRGLQLLFYSVGIGQISSEVPQNLSASRPQDRQFILSSKKLLLSDSGFYLCAWSAPTGGSNQPQHFGDGTRLSIL.